A single sample gave rise to the 2 T cell receptor beta chains below, sequenced in a study of cytomegalovirus exposure and HLA in healthy donors. Use of 60 Vbeta and 13 Jbeta primers characterized the PCR. Sequenced by immunoSEQ multiplex PCR; TCRdb stores in-frame clones only, minus some. The table records 130,000 to 150,000 clones, roughly 80% of them present only once. The sample comprised PBMCs. The receptor set was obtained from a man aged 40-55 years in good health and CMV-seronegative.

The chain has TRBV6-4 and TRBJ2-2, with D perhaps TRBD2 (6 bases). V lost 4 bases and J lost 3, with 6 bases in between. CDR3 length: 13 residues. The germline V gene encodes CDR1 MRHNA and CDR2 SNTAGT. The CDR3 DNA reads TGTGCCAGCAGTGCTAGCGACACCGGGGAGCTGTTTTTT. It yields the protein CASSASDTGELFF.

This clone has only one observation. The chain has TRBV19 and TRBJ2-3; 10 nucleotides align to TRBD2. With V trimmed by 1 base and J by 4 bases, 11 bases remained unmatched. Germline-derived CDR1 and CDR2 are LNHDA and SQIVND (reference sequence). The CDR3 contains 18 residues. The CDR3 nucleotides are TGTGCCAGTAGTATAGTTAGCGGGGGGCTTTATGCCGCAGATACGCAGTATTTT. This translates into CASSIVSGGLYAADTQYF.